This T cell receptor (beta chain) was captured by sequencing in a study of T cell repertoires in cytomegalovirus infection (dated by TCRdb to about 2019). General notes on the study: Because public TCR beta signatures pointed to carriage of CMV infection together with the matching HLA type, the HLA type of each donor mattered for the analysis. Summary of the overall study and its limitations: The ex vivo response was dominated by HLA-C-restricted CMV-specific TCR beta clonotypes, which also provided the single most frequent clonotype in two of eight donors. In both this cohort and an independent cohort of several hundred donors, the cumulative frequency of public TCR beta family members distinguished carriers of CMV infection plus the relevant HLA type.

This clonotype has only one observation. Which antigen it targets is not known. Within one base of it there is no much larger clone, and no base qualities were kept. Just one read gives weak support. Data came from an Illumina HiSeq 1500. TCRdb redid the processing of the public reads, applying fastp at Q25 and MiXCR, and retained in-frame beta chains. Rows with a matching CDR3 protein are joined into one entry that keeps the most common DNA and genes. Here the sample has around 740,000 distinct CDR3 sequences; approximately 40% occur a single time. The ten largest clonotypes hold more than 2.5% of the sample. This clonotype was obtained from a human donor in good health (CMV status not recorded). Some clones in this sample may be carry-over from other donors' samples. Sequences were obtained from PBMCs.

The DNA sequence reads TGCAGCGTTCAGGGGATGGGTGGGTCAGATACGCAGTATTTT. Translation gives CSVQGMGGSDTQYF. The chain is made from TRBV29-1 and TRBJ2-3, and the D gene may be TRBD1, 6 bases matching. Its CDR3 holds 14 amino acids, cysteine through phenylalanine. Left in the record is the CDR3 DNA by itself, 42 bases read in frame from the first base. V is shortened by 5 bases, J by 4 bases, and the region joining them spans 16 bases. CDR1 and CDR2, per the germline V gene, are SQVTM and ANQGSEA.